A single sample gave rise to the 23 T cell receptor beta chains below, sequenced in a study of cytomegalovirus exposure and HLA in healthy donors. PCR primers comprised 60 Vbeta and 13 Jbeta primers. TCRdb keeps only in-frame clones here, not all; method: immunoSEQ multiplex PCR. The sample includes about 140,000 clones, around 82% seen only once; the top ten take around 2.5%. Material for sequencing was PBMCs. The receptors were sampled from a man aged 50-60 years in good health and CMV-seronegative.

The chain joins TRBV19 to TRBJ2-2; 9 positions agree with TRBD1. This CDR3 is 16 amino acids long. Losses at the gene ends were 3 bases for V and 7 bases for J; bases not matched to a gene: 9. CDR1 is LNHDA and CDR2 is SQIVND in the germline V gene (reference sequence). The CDR3 region has the DNA TGTGCCAGTAGTATCTTCACAGGGGGCGCGGGCGGGGAGCTGTTTTTT. Translated: CASSIFTGGAGGELFF.

This chain uses TRBV2 with TRBJ2-5, with 7 positions matching TRBD1. Germline CDR1 SNHLY, CDR2 FYNNEI. This CDR3 region has 14 residues. With V trimmed by 6 bases and J by 3 bases, 7 bases remained unmatched. The CDR3 sequence is CASRPGTAEETQYF. DNA of the CDR3: TGTGCCAGCAGACCCGGGACAGCAGAAGAGACCCAGTACTTC.

This chain joins TRBV6-5 and TRBJ1-5; D call uncertain. Germline-derived CDR1 and CDR2 are MNHEY and SVGAGI. Deletions cut 5 bases from V and 2 bases from J, with 10 bases between. CDR3 length equals 14 residues. The CDR3 DNA sequence: TGTGCCAGCAGTGCGCTAGAGGGCAATCAGCCCCAGCATTTT. It codes for CASSALEGNQPQHF.

The chain employs TRBV19 and TRBJ1-2; D remains ambiguous. Per germline, CDR1 LNHDA and CDR2 SQIVND (reference sequence). Trimming removed 10 bases from V and 0 bases from J, with 12 bases in between. The CDR3 contains 13 residues. CDR3 amino acids: CAISVDANYGYTF. CDR3 nucleotides: TGTGCCATTTCGGTTGATGCTAACTATGGCTACACCTTC.

The V and J genes are TRBV30 and TRBJ2-7; 11 nucleotides agree with TRBD1. Trimming took 4 bases from V and 4 from J; bases not matched to a gene: 3. The CDR3 length is 13 residues. Germline CDR1 GTSNPN, CDR2 SVGIG (reference sequence). As DNA, the CDR3 is TGTGCCTGGATCCGGGACAGGGGGTACGAGCAGTACTTC. Translated: CAWIRDRGYEQYF.

The V gene is TRBV7-9, the J gene TRBJ2-2; D is possibly TRBD1 (6 bases). Germline lookup yields CDR1 SEHNR and CDR2 FQNEAQ (reference sequence). The length of the CDR3 is 19 residues. V was pared by 3 bases and J by 3 bases, with 23 bases between. CDR3 sequence: CASSFRRYERGTDTGELFF. The CDR3 region has the DNA TGTGCCAGCAGCTTTCGCCGGTATGAAAGGGGGACGGACACCGGGGAGCTGTTTTTT.

The rearrangement uses TRBV9 and TRBJ2-2; no reliable D call. The CDR3 extends over 15 amino acids. CDR1 SGDLS and CDR2 YYNGEE come from the germline V gene. The ends were cut back, 3 bases at V and 3 bases at J, with 12 bases in the middle. CDR3 sequence: CASSAELTYTGELFF. The CDR3 nucleotides are TGTGCCAGCAGCGCGGAGCTGACTTACACCGGGGAGCTGTTTTTT.

The V gene is TRBV28, the J gene TRBJ1-1; 9 nucleotides match TRBD1. The CDR3 covers 11 residues. Trimming took 8 bases from V and 12 from J; bases not matched to a gene: 7. Looked up from germline, CDR1 is MDHEN and CDR2 is SYDVKM. CDR3 sequence: CASGDRVRTFF. CDR3 bases: TGTGCCAGCGGGGACAGGGTAAGGACTTTCTTT.

This clone was counted a single time. The genes are TRBV4-1 and TRBJ2-7; D gene ambiguous. V lost 2 bases, J lost 4 bases, and 24 bases lay in between. The CDR3 has 18 residues. Germline V gene data show CDR1 as MGHRA and CDR2 as YSYEKL. CDR3: CASSQIHPRHAEWYEQYF. The CDR3 DNA reads TGCGCCAGCAGCCAAATCCACCCGAGACACGCCGAATGGTACGAGCAGTACTTC.

The chain couples TRBV27 to TRBJ1-2; 8 nucleotides line up with TRBD1. Germline V gene data show CDR1 as MNHEY and CDR2 as SMNVEV (reference sequence). With 5 bases clipped from V and 3 bases from J, the junction kept 8 bases outside the gene matches. The CDR3 totals 15 residues. CDR3 sequence (DNA): TGTGCCAGCAGTCCCCAGGACAGGGACTACTATGGCTACACCTTC. Its protein is CASSPQDRDYYGYTF.

V and J are TRBV4-1 and TRBJ1-5, with 8 bases fitting TRBD1. Germline CDR1 reads MGHRA; CDR2 reads YSYEKL. CDR3 length equals 16 residues. With V trimmed by 1 base and J by 4 bases, 6 bases remained unmatched. This CDR3 reads CASSQGPGQANQPQHF. The CDR3 nucleotides read TGCGCCAGCAGCCAAGGGCCGGGACAGGCGAATCAGCCCCAGCATTTT.

This clone has only one observation. The V and J genes are TRBV30 and TRBJ2-7; tentative D call: TRBD2 (6 bases). This CDR3 region has 13 residues. CDR1 is GTSNPN, CDR2 SVGIG, per germline (reference sequence). The V end was cut by 4 bases, the J end by 3 bases, with 13 bases between. The DNA for the CDR3 is TGTGCCTGGAAATCGGGTAGCGGCTACGAGCAGTACTTC. Translation gives CAWKSGSGYEQYF.

The chain recombines TRBV28 with TRBJ1-2; possibly TRBD1 for D (5 bases). Germline lookup yields CDR1 MDHEN and CDR2 SYDVKM. Trimming shortened V by 5 bases and J by 5 bases, and 15 bases separated the two germline ends. The CDR3 contains 14 residues. This CDR3 is CASSIPVGGYGYTF. The CDR3 nucleotides read TGTGCCAGCAGTATTCCCGTTGGGGGGTATGGCTACACCTTC.

The V call is TRBV15, the J call TRBJ1-4; D possibly corresponds to TRBD1 (5 bases). The V and J ends lost 3 bases and 7 bases respectively, with 9 bases between them. CDR1 and CDR2 from the germline V gene are LNHNV and YYDKDF (reference sequence). There are 13 residues in the CDR3. CDR3 protein: CATSRGGPEKLFF. CDR3 coding DNA: TGTGCCACCAGCAGGGGGGGTCCTGAAAAACTGTTTTTT.

V gene TRBV11-1 combines with J gene TRBJ2-7; a weak D match, TRBD2 (5 bases). This CDR3 contains 16 residues. In germline, CDR1 is SGHAT, CDR2 FQDESV (reference sequence). V was pared by 5 bases and J by 0 bases, with 17 bases between. CDR3 loop: CASSPALAQSSYEQYF. The CDR3 coding sequence is TGTGCCAGCAGCCCGGCTCTAGCCCAGAGCTCCTACGAGCAGTACTTC.

This clone has only one observation. The chain uses TRBV7-6 and TRBJ2-7; 9 positions match TRBD2. This CDR3 has 17 amino acids. The germline CDR1 and CDR2 sequences are SGHVS and FNYEAQ. J was trimmed by 4 bases and V by 1 base; bases with no gene match: 11. CDR3 residues: CASSLDSASGILYEQYF. The CDR3 DNA sequence: TGTGCCAGCAGCTTAGACTCGGCTAGCGGGATCTTATACGAGCAGTACTTC.

This chain uses TRBV15 with TRBJ2-5; TRBD1 matches 8 bases. Germline CDR1 reads LNHNV; CDR2 reads YYDKDF (reference sequence). Germline trimming cut 5 bases from V and 2 bases from J; bases unmatched to any gene: 10. The CDR3 is 16 amino acids. The chain's CDR3 is CATSGAGTGVQETQYF. DNA for the CDR3: TGTGCCACCAGCGGAGCCGGGACAGGAGTGCAAGAGACCCAGTACTTC. Looking up the rest from reference TRBV15 and TRBJ2-5 gives the full variable domain: DAMVIQNPRYQVTQFGKPVTLSCSQTLNHNVMYWYQQKSSQAPKLLFHYYDKDFNNEADTPDNFQSRRPNTSFCFLDIRSPGLGDTAMYLCATSGAGTGVQETQYFGPGTRLLVL.

The chain carries TRBV7-9 and TRBJ2-7, with D possibly matching TRBD1 (6 bases). The CDR3 sequence is 16 residues long. Germline lookup yields CDR1 SEHNR and CDR2 FQNEAQ (reference sequence). V dropped 6 bases and J dropped 1 base, with 19 bases sitting between them. CDR3 in amino acids: CASRGALQGLSYEQYF. DNA of the CDR3: TGTGCCAGCAGAGGGGCGTTGCAGGGGCTATCCTACGAGCAGTACTTC.

The rearrangement uses TRBV27 and TRBJ1-5, with TRBD1 matching over 7 bases. There are 15 residues in the CDR3. Germline V lookup: CDR1 MNHEY, CDR2 SMNVEV (reference sequence). J was trimmed by 2 bases and V by 3 bases; bases with no gene match: 4. This CDR3 is CASSLGQGGNQPQHF. The CDR3 DNA follows: TGTGCCAGCAGTTTGGGGCAGGGGGGCAATCAGCCCCAGCATTTT.

This clone occurred once. Distinct nucleotide sequences in the sample also encode this CDR3. The chain has TRBV2 and TRBJ2-1; 12 nucleotides match TRBD2. CDR1 SNHLY and CDR2 FYNNEI come from the germline V gene. The trim removed 2 bases at V and 4 bases at J, leaving 0 bases unmatched. The CDR3 is 15 residues long. The CDR3 DNA is TGTGCCAGCAGTGAACTAGCGGGAGGGTACAATGAGCAGTTCTTC. It yields the protein CASSELAGGYNEQFF.

This clone was counted only a few times. This chain joins TRBV11-3 and TRBJ1-1, with D possibly being TRBD1 (5 bases). The CDR3 spans 17 residues. In germline, CDR1 is SGHNT, CDR2 YENEEA. The V gene lost 1 base and the J gene lost 3 bases, with 18 bases spanning the gap. The CDR3, as DNA: TGTGCCAGCAGCTTAGCGTGGGCAGACACGGGGGACACTGAAGCTTTCTTT. Protein product: CASSLAWADTGDTEAFF.

The DNA for the CDR3 is TGTGCCAGCAGGGCCCTAGGTGGCTACACCTTC. Protein sequence: CASRALGGYTF. The chain couples TRBV6-6 to TRBJ1-2; D gene ambiguous. V lost 6 bases and J lost 7, with 9 bases in between. CDR1 is MNHNY, CDR2 SVGAGI, per germline (reference sequence). The CDR3 spans 11 residues.

This clone turned up a few times. V usage is TRBV10-1 and J usage is TRBJ2-5; D perhaps matches TRBD2 (6 bases). The J call may not be correct, given that the DNA end is closer to TRBJ2-7. This CDR3 is built from 15 residues. Germline V lookup: CDR1 WNHNN, CDR2 SYGVQD (reference sequence). In DNA, the CDR3 is TGCGCCAGCATTCGACAGCGGGTCCCCTCCTACGAGCAGTACTTC. Translated: CASIRQRVPSYEQYF.